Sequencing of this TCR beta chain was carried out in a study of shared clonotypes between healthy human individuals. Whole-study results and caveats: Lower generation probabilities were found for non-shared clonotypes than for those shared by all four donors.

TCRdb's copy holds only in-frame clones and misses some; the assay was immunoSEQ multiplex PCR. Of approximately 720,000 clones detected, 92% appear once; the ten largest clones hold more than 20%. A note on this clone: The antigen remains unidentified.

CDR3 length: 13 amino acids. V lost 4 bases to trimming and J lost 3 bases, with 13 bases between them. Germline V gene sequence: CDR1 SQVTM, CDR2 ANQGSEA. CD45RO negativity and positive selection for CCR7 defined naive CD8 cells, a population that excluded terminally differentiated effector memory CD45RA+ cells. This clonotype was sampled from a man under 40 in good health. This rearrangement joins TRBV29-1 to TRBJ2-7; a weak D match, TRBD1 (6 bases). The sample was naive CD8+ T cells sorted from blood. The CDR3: CSVARDNLYEQYF. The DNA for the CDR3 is TGCAGCGTTGCCCGGGACAACCTCTACGAGCAGTACTTC.